This TCR beta chain was sequenced during a study of blood T cells in healthy people across ages. Study at large: Capture via template switching afforded approximately one barcoded beta molecule per two T cells. Study-wide results and caveats: Among long-lived donors, naive CD4+ cells were more numerous and diversity higher than in aged donors.

This clonotype has ten or more counts. Its antigen is not known. Germline CDR1 is ENHRY and CDR2 is SYGVKD. Germline trimming cut 10 bases from V and 1 base from J; bases unmatched to any gene: 2. The CDR3 has 12 residues. All donors came from Russia, were Caucasian and healthy, and spanned ages about 6 to 100. The study isolated at least 6.5 million PBMCs from each sample. The use of a sample-barcoded 5' primer and a J-beta primer mix characterized a second PCR of about 7 to 12 cycles. One entry per CDR3 protein, called by TCRdb with MiXCR from the 5' RACE reads. The sample carries roughly 1.6 million distinct CDR3 sequences, 34% recorded once.

Material for sequencing was blood. The V and J genes are TRBV10-3 and TRBJ2-3; 7 bases align to TRBD1. The receptor was derived from a woman aged 25 to 39 in good health. The CDR3 here is CATQGGTDTQYF. The CDR3 DNA is TGTGCCACCCAGGGGGGCACAGATACGCAGTATTTT.